The clone carrying this TCR beta chain was seen repeatedly, ten times or more. Its antigen is not known. CDR1 is MNHEY and CDR2 is SMNVEV in the germline V gene (reference sequence). CDR3 length: 11 amino acids. Those donating, healthy Caucasian individuals from Russia, were aged roughly 6 to 100. With a J-beta primer mix and a sample-barcoded 5' primer, a second PCR ran about 6 to 11 cycles. In TCRdb, the 5' RACE reads were re-called with MiXCR into one record per CDR3 protein. The sample lists approximately 1,000,000 distinct CDR3 sequences, around two fifths seen once, with around 13% in the top ten. This specimen comes from a study of blood T cells in healthy people across ages. Overall study: There was about one barcoded beta molecule captured by template switching per two T cells. Study outcomes and limitations: The percentage of naive T cells correlated strongly with TCR beta diversity. Significant beta diversity loss was already apparent by age approximately 40, declining roughly linearly.

The sequenced sample consisted of blood. The clonotype originates from a man aged 18 to 30 in good health. This rearrangement joins TRBV27 to TRBJ2-5, with a possible D match to TRBD1 (5 bases). The J call may be mistaken, given a closer DNA end match to TRBJ2-7. This CDR3 reads CASSLGHEQYF. The CDR3 nucleotides are TGTGCCAGCAGTTTGGGGCACGAGCAGTACTTC.